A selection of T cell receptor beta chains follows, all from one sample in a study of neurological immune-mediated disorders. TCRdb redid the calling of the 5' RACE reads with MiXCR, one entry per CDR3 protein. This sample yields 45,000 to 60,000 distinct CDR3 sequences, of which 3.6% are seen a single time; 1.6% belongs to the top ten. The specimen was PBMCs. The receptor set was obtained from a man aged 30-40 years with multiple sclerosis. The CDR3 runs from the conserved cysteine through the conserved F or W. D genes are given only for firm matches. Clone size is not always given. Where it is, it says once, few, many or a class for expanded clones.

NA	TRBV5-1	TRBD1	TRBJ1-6	TGCGCCAGCAGCCGTGCGGGACAGGGGTCTAATTCACCCCTCAACTTT	CASSRAGQGSNSPLNF
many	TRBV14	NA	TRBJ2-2	TGTGCCAGCAGCCCACGAGGGGGGCAGTACACCGGGGAGCTGTTTTTT	CASSPRGGQYTGELFF
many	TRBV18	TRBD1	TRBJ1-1	TGTGCCAGCTCACTCACTATTACAGGGGGCACTGAAGCTTTCTTT	CASSLTITGGTEAFF
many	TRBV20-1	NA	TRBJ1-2	TGCAGTGCTAGAGGGTCCTACGGCTACACCTTC	CSARGSYGYTF
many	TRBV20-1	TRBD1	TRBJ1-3	TGCAGTGCTCCGGGGACAGCTGGAAACACCATATATTTT	CSAPGTAGNTIYF
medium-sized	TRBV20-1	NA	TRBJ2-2	TGCAGTGCTAGTAATCCCCTTGGCAGAGTCACCGGGGAGCTGTTTTTT	CSASNPLGRVTGELFF
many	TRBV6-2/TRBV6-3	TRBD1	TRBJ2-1	TGTGCCAGCAGTTACTCCCTCAGGGGGCTAACTATTCAGGAGCAGTTCTTC	CASSYSLRGLTIQEQFF
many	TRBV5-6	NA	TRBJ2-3	TGTGCCAGCAGCTTAAGGACAGTCGATACGCAGTATTTT	CASSLRTVDTQYF
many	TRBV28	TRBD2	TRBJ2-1	TGTGCCAGCAGTTTCGTGGCTAGCGGGACGAACGGTGAGCAGTTCTTC	CASSFVASGTNGEQFF
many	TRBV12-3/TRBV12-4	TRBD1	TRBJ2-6	TGTGCCAGCAGTTCTGACAGGGTAGCTGGGGCCAACGTCCTGACTTTC	CASSSDRVAGANVLTF
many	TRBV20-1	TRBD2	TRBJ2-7	TGCAGTGCTAGAGGGGCGGGGGGACCTAACTACGAGCAGTACTTC	CSARGAGGPNYEQYF
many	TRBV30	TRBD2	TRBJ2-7	TGTGCCTGGAGTTTGCTGGGAGCGGGGGATTACGAGCAGTACTTC	CAWSLLGAGDYEQYF
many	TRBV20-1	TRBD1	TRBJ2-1	TGCAGTGCTAGGGGCTCCGGGACAGCCGTGCGCAATGAGCAGTTCTTC	CSARGSGTAVRNEQFF
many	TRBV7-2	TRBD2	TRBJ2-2	TGTGCCAGCAGCTCCGGGACTAGCGGGGGGAACCCCAAGGGGCTGTTTTTT	CASSSGTSGGNPKGLFF
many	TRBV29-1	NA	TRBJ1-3	TGCAGCGTCGACGACCCGACCGTACGAGGAAACACCATATATTTT	CSVDDPTVRGNTIYF
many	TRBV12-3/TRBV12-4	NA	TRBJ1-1	TGTGCCAGCAGTACCCCCGGGTGGATGAACACTGAAGCTTTCTTT	CASSTPGWMNTEAFF
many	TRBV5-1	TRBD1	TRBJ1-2	TGCGCCAGCAGCTGGCGCCGGGACAGGGAGCATGGCTACACCTTC	CASSWRRDREHGYTF
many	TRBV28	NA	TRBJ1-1	TGTGCCAGCAGTCCCTCCGTGGCTGAAGCTTTCTTT	CASSPSVAEAFF
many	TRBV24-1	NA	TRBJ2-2	TGTGCCATTCGGATTCAGGGGACCACCGGGGAGCTGTTTTTT	CAIRIQGTTGELFF
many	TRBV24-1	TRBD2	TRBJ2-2	TGTGCCACCAGTGATTTAGCTAGCGGGAGAAGAAGGAACACCGGGGAGCTGTTTTTT	CATSDLASGRRRNTGELFF
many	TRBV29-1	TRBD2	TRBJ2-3	TGCAGCGTTGAAGGCAGACTAGCGGGGGGGCGAGATACGCAGTATTTT	CSVEGRLAGGRDTQYF
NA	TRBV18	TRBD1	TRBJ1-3	TGTGCCAGCTCGGCGAACAGGGGTTCTACTGGAAACACCATATATTTT	CASSANRGSTGNTIYF
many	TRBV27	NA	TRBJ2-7	TGTGCCAGTCGGGGGCAGCCCGCCTACGAGCAGTACTTC	CASRGQPAYEQYF
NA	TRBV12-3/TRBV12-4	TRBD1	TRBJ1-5	TGTGCCAGCAGTTTGGGACAGGGGATGCAGCCCCAGAATTTT	CASSLGQGMQPQNF
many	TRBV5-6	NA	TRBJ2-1	TGTGCCAGCAGCTGGCCGGCAGGGAGCTCCTACAATGAGCAGTTCTTC	CASSWPAGSSYNEQFF
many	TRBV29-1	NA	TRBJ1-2	TGCAGCGTTGAAGGGTTAAATCAGGAAAACTATGGCTACACCTTC	CSVEGLNQENYGYTF